The sequence of this T cell receptor beta chain was determined in a study of blood T cell repertoires in COVID-19. Overall study: Whether acute or convalescent, the COVID-19 samples came from the United States, Italy and Spain. The cDNA or gDNA used as material had been derived from T cells, B-cell-depleted T cells, or PBMCs.

The CDR3 contains 17 residues. In the original analysis: Researchers report that nucleated cell counts were estimated from reference gene primer amplification. Some clones are missing from TCRdb's copy, which holds only in-frame ones; the method was immunoSEQ multiplex PCR. V and J calls and clone size are as listed in that table; D and trimming were resolved from the DNA. The sample consists of more than 40,000 clones, approximately 84% of them appearing once. The receptor's source is a man aged 45-65 years with active COVID-19. Sequences were obtained from peripheral blood. V is TRBV21-1 and J is TRBJ2-5; the table's D call TRBD2 went unverified against the DNA. TRBV21-1 corresponds to a pseudogene. The chain's CDR3 is CASSKDLAGGGGETQYF. The CDR3 bases are TGTGCCAGCAGCAAAGACCTAGCGGGGGGAGGCGGAGAGACCCAGTACTTC.